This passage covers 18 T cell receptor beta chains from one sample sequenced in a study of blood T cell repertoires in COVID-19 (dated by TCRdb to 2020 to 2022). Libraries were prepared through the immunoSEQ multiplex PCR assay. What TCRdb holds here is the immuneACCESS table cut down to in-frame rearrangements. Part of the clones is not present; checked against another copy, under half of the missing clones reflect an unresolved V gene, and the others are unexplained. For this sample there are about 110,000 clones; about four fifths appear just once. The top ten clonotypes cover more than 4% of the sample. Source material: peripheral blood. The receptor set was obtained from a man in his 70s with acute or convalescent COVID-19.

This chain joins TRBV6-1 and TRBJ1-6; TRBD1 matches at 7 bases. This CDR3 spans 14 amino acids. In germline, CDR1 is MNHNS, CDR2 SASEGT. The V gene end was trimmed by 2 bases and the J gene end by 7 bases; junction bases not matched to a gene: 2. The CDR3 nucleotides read TGTGCCAGCAGTGAACCGGGACAGAATTCACCCCTCCACTTT. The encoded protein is CASSEPGQNSPLHF.

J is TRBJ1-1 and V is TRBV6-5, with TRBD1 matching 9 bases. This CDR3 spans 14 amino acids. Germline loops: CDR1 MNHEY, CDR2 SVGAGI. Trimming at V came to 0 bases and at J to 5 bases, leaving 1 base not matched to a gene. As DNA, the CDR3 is TGTGCCAGCAGTTACTCCGACAGGGGGACTGAAGCTTTCTTT. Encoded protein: CASSYSDRGTEAFF.

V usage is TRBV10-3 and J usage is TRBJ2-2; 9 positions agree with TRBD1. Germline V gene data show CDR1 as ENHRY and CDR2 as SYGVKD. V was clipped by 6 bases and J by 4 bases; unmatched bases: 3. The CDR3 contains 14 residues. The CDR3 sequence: CAIRSGQGTGELFF. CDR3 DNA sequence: TGTGCCATCAGATCGGGACAGGGCACCGGGGAGCTGTTTTTT.

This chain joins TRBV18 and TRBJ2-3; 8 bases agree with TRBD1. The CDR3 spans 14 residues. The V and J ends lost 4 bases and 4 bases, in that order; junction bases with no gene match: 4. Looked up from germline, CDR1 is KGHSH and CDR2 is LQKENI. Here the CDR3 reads CASSLDRAADTQYF. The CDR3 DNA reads TGTGCCAGCTCACTGGACAGGGCGGCAGATACGCAGTATTTT.

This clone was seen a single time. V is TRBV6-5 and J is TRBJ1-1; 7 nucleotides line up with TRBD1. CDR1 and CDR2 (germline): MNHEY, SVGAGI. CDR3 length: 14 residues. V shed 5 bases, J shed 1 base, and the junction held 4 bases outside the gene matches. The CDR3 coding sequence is TGTGCCAGCAGTAGGGGACAGAGGAACACTGAAGCTTTCTTT. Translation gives CASSRGQRNTEAFF.

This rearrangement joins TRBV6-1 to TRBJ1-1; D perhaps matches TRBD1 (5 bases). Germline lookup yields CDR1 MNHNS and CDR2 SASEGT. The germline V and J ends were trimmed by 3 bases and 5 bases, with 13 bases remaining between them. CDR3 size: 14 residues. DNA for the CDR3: TGTGCCAGCAGTGAGAACAGGATTGGAACTGAAGCTTTCTTT. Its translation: CASSENRIGTEAFF.

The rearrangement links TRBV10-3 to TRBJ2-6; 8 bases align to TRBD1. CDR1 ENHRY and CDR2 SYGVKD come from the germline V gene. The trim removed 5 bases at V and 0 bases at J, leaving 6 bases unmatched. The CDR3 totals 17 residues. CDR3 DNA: TGTGCCATCAGTTCCCAGGGGGCAAACTCTGGGGCCAACGTCCTGACTTTC. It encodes CAISSQGANSGANVLTF.

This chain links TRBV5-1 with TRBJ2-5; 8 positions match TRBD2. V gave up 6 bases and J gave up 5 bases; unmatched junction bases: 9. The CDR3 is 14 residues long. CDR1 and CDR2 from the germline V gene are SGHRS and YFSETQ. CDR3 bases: TGCGCCAGCACATTCCGGGGGGGCGATGAGACCCAGTACTTC. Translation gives CASTFRGGDETQYF.

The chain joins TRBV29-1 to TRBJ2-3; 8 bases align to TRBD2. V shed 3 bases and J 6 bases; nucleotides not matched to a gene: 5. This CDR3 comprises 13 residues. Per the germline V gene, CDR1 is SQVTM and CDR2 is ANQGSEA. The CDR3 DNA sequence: TGCAGCGTTGACGGCCGGGGGGGGGATACGCAGTATTTT. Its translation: CSVDGRGGDTQYF.

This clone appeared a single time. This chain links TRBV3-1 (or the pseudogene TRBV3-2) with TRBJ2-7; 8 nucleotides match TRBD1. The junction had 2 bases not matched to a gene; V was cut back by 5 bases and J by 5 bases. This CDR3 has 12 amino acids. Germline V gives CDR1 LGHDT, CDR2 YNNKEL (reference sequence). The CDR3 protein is CASSWTGNEQYF. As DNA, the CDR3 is TGTGCCAGCAGCTGGACAGGGAACGAGCAGTACTTC.

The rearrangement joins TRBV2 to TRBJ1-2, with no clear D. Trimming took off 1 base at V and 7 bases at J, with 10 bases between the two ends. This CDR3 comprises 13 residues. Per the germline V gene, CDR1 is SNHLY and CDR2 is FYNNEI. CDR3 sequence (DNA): TGTGCCAGCAGTGAAGGCGAGAGGCTTGGCTACACCTTC. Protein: CASSEGERLGYTF.

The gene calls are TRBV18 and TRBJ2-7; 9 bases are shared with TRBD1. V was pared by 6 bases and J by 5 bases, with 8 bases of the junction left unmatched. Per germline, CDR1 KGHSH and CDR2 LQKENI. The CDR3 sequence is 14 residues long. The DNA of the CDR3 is TGTGCCAGCTCTTCCGGGACAGGGTCACACGAGCAGTACTTC. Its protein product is CASSSGTGSHEQYF.

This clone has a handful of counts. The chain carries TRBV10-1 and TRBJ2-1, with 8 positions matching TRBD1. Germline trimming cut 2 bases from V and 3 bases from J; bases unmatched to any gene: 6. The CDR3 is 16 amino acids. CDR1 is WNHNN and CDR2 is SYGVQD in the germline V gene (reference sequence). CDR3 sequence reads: CASSEAQGANYNEQFF. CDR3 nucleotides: TGCGCCAGCAGTGAGGCCCAGGGGGCGAACTACAATGAGCAGTTCTTC.

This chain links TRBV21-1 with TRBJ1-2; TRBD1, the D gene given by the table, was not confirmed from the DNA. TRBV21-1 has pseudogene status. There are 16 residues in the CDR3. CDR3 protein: CASSKAWGESNYGYTF. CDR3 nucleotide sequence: TGTGCCAGCAGCAAAGCATGGGGCGAATCTAACTATGGCTACACCTTC.

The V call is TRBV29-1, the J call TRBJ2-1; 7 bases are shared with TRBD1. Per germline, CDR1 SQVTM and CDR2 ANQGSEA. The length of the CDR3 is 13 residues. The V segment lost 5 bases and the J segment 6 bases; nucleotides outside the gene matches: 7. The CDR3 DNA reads TGCAGCGTTAACAGGGGAACGGGCAATGAGCAGTTCTTC. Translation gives CSVNRGTGNEQFF.

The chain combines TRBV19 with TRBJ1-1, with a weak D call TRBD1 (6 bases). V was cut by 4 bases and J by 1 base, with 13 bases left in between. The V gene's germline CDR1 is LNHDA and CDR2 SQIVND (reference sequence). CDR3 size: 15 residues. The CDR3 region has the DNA TGTGCCAGTAGTAGGGGAGTGGACAGGAACACTGAAGCTTTCTTT. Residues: CASSRGVDRNTEAFF.

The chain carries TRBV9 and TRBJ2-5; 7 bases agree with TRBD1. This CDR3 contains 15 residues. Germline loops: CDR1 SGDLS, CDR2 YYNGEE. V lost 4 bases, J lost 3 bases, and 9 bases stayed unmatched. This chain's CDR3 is CASSSAGTEKETQYF. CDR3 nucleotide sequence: TGTGCCAGCAGCTCAGCCGGGACAGAAAAAGAGACCCAGTACTTC.

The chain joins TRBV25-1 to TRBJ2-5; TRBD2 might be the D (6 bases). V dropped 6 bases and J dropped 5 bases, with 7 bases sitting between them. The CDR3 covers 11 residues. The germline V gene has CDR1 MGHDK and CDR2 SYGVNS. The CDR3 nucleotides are TGTGCCAGCAGGGCGGGGGAGACCCAGTACTTC. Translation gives CASRAGETQYF.